Listed below are T cell receptor beta chains from one sample, sequenced in a study of PD-1 blockade in classical Hodgkin lymphoma. Measured with immunoSEQ multiplex PCR; TCRdb has only the in-frame clones, and not every one. The sample carries around 27,000 clones, around 82% recorded once. Sequencing was performed on peripheral blood mononuclear cells (PBMCs), taken before the second cycle of nivolumab. The source of these receptors is a human donor with classical Hodgkin lymphoma. Both conserved end residues are part of each CDR3. The D gene is left open where the match is weak. Rows give clone size only sometimes, using once, few, many, or a class for an expanded clone.

v_call	j_call	d_call	clone_size	cdr3_nt	cdr3_aa
TRBV7-8	TRBJ2-3	TRBD1	once	TGTGCCAGCAGCTTAGGAGCCCGGACAGGCTTTAGCACAGATACGCAGTATTTT	CASSLGARTGFSTDTQYF
TRBV11-2	TRBJ2-5	-	-	TGTGCCAGCACCACACTCGGGCTAGAGGAGACCCAGTACTTC	CASTTLGLEETQYF
TRBV19	TRBJ1-1	-	-	TGTGCCAGTAGTTCGGTTCTGTTTATAAGCCTCTCGGCTTTCTTT	CASSSVLFISLSAFF
TRBV4-3	TRBJ2-5	-	-	TGCGCCAGCAGCCAAGGCCTTGGGGGGCAGATCGCAGAGACCCAGTACTTC	CASSQGLGGQIAETQYF
TRBV7-9	TRBJ1-6	-	-	TGTGCCAGCAGCACTGACCGGAGCTCCTATAATTCACCCCTCCACTTT	CASSTDRSSYNSPLHF
TRBV7-3	TRBJ1-5	-	-	TGTGCCAGCAGCTTATCCAGCAATCAGCCCCAGCATTTT	CASSLSSNQPQHF
TRBV29-1	TRBJ2-7	-	once	TGCAGCGTTCTCCGAGGGGCCTACGAGCAGTACTTC	CSVLRGAYEQYF
TRBV6-4	TRBJ2-3	-	few	TGTGCCAGCAGTGACTCGGGAGCCGGGGCAGATACGCAGTATTTT	CASSDSGAGADTQYF
TRBV14	TRBJ2-1	-	-	TGTGCCAGCAGCCAAACTACAGGGAAGCAGTTCTTC	CASSQTTGKQFF
TRBV6-5	TRBJ2-1	TRBD1	-	TGTGCCAGCAGTTACGACCCAAACAGGGGGCAGTTCTTC	CASSYDPNRGQFF
TRBV28	TRBJ2-2	-	-	TGTGCCAGCAGTTTATCTGGACGGAACACCGGGGAGCTGTTTTTT	CASSLSGRNTGELFF
TRBV27	TRBJ1-6	-	-	TGTGCCAGCAGTCCAAACCGCGCGGCAGCTAATTCACCCCTCCACTTT	CASSPNRAAANSPLHF
TRBV28	TRBJ1-5	-	few	TGTGCCAGCAGTTTAGTGACAGCTAGCAATCAGCCCCAGCATTTT	CASSLVTASNQPQHF
TRBV4-1	TRBJ2-5	TRBD2	-	TGCGCCAGCAGCAGACTAGCCCAAGAGACCCAGTACTTC	CASSRLAQETQYF
TRBV7-9	TRBJ1-1	-	-	TGTGCCAGCAGCTTAGACATGAACACTGAAGCTTTCTTT	CASSLDMNTEAFF
TRBV9	TRBJ1-6	TRBD1	few	TGTGCCAGCAGCGTAGGAGGGACAGGGGGCAATTCACCCCTCCACTTT	CASSVGGTGGNSPLHF
TRBV6-4	TRBJ1-3	-	-	TGTGCCAGCAGTCGGCGGAGAAACACCATATATTTT	CASSRRRNTIYF
TRBV7-9	TRBJ2-5	-	-	TGTGCCAGCAGCTTCGGGGGGCGGTGGGAGACCCAGTACTTC	CASSFGGRWETQYF
TRBV7-3	TRBJ2-3	-	once	TGTGCCAGCAGCTTAACCGGTTTCTCCGGGGATACGCAGTATTTT	CASSLTGFSGDTQYF
TRBV2	TRBJ1-2	TRBD1	-	TGTGCCAGCAGTGAGAAGGGGGCGAACTATGGCTACACCTTC	CASSEKGANYGYTF
TRBV15	TRBJ1-2	-	-	TGTGCCACCAGCAGAGGAGGTGGTGGCTACACCTTC	CATSRGGGGYTF
TRBV4-1	TRBJ1-2	-	-	TGCGCCAGCAGCCAAGATCTCTGGGGCTCGCGGTATGGCTACACCTTC	CASSQDLWGSRYGYTF
TRBV10-1	TRBJ2-3	TRBD2	once	TGCGCCAGCAGTGATAATAGCGGGGGGGACACAGATACGCAGTATTTT	CASSDNSGGDTDTQYF
TRBV7-2	TRBJ2-1	TRBD2	-	TGTGCCAGCAGCTTAGATGGTTGGCTAGCGGGGCGCAATGAGCAGTTCTTC	CASSLDGWLAGRNEQFF
TRBV6-6	TRBJ2-7	TRBD1	-	TGTGCCAGCAGTTACTCGGGCCAGGGGGCTTACGAGCAGTACTTC	CASSYSGQGAYEQYF
TRBV19	TRBJ2-6	TRBD1	-	TGTGCCAGTAGTATGAGGGTGACAGGGCCCAGCTCTGGGGCCAACGTCCTGACTTTC	CASSMRVTGPSSGANVLTF
TRBV6-5	TRBJ2-7	-	-	TGTGCCAGCAGTTCCCGGGACGGCGACTTC	CASSSRDGDF
TRBV7-9	TRBJ2-7	-	-	TGTGCCAGCAGCGCACAGGGCGCCTACGAGCAGTACTTC	CASSAQGAYEQYF
TRBV10-1	TRBJ2-3	TRBD1	-	TGCGCCAGGGGTCGGAGGGACAGGCTAGATACGCAGTATTTT	CARGRRDRLDTQYF
TRBV4-1	TRBJ2-4	TRBD2	few	TGCGCCAGCAGCCCCATCCGGGGGGACATTCAGTACTTC	CASSPIRGDIQYF
TRBV4-1	TRBJ1-2	-	few	TGCGCCAGCAGCCAAGGGGGACTTTATGGCTACACCTTC	CASSQGGLYGYTF
TRBV4-1	TRBJ2-1	TRBD2	-	TGCGCCAGCAGCCAAGATACGGGAGGGGGCGGGGGGGTCTTCAATGAGCAGTTCTTC	CASSQDTGGGGGVFNEQFF
TRBV10-3	TRBJ2-3	TRBD2	-	TGTGCCATCAGTGAGTCAGGAGCGGGGGAGATTGATACGCAGTATTTT	CAISESGAGEIDTQYF
TRBV5-4	TRBJ2-7	TRBD2	-	TGTGCCAGCAGCCGTAGCGGGGGGGCAACCTACGAGCAGTACTTC	CASSRSGGATYEQYF
TRBV5-4	TRBJ2-1	-	-	TGTGCCAGCAGCTTCACATTTAGGGATGAGCAGTTCTTC	CASSFTFRDEQFF
TRBV11-2	TRBJ2-7	TRBD2	once	TGTGCCAGCAGAACTAGCGGGGCCTACGAGCAGTACTTC	CASRTSGAYEQYF
TRBV14	TRBJ2-3	-	-	TGTGCCAGCAGCCAGAAATCGACACGGATCTCGGGGGATACGCAGTATTTT	CASSQKSTRISGDTQYF
TRBV5-6	TRBJ2-5	TRBD2	-	TGTGCCAGCAGCTTTCGGCCGCGGCGGGAGGAGACCCAGTACTTC	CASSFRPRREETQYF
TRBV4-3	TRBJ2-7	-	-	TGCGCCAGCAGCCAAGATCGTGTGGGACAACTGCCCTACGAGCAGTACTTC	CASSQDRVGQLPYEQYF
TRBV7-9	TRBJ1-1	TRBD1	-	TGTGCCAGCATCATGGGGACAGGGGTTAGAAACACTGAAGCTTTCTTT	CASIMGTGVRNTEAFF
TRBV7-2	TRBJ2-5	TRBD2	-	TGTGCCAGCAGCTTCGGAGGACTAGCGGGGGGGAAACAAGAGACCCAGTACTTC	CASSFGGLAGGKQETQYF
TRBV19	TRBJ1-2	-	once	TGTGCCAGTAGTGCCTCGACAGAATCTTCCTCTTATGGCTACACCTTC	CASSASTESSSYGYTF
TRBV4-3	TRBJ1-5	-	-	TGCGCCAGCAGCCAAGAGGGGAGGGGTGATCAGCCCCAGCATTTT	CASSQEGRGDQPQHF
TRBV6-5	TRBJ1-1	TRBD1	-	TGTGCCAGCAGTTACTCGACGGACAGGGGGCGTACTGAAGCTTTCTTT	CASSYSTDRGRTEAFF
TRBV6-4	TRBJ1-2	TRBD1	-	TGTGCCAGCAGTGAGACAGGGGGCTCGTGGAGCTATGGCTACACCTTC	CASSETGGSWSYGYTF
TRBV7-2	TRBJ1-2	-	few	TGTGCCAGCAGCTTAGGTCTTCTCCAGGGATATAACTATGGCTACACCTTC	CASSLGLLQGYNYGYTF
TRBV19	TRBJ2-1	-	-	TGTGCCACCGGAGGTGGAGGGGGTGACCACAATGAGCAGTTCTTC	CATGGGGGDHNEQFF
TRBV28	TRBJ1-1	-	-	TGTGCCAGCAGTTTTCGCAACACTGAAGCTTTCTTT	CASSFRNTEAFF
TRBV15	TRBJ2-1	-	-	TGTGCCACCAGCATTCGGACAGATTACAATGAGCAGTTCTTC	CATSIRTDYNEQFF
TRBV28	TRBJ1-5	-	few	TGTGCCAGCAGTACCAACAGGCGGGGCAATCAGCCCCAGCATTTT	CASSTNRRGNQPQHF
TRBV9	TRBJ2-3	TRBD1	-	TGTGCCAGCAGATCAGGGGGTCGCACAGATACGCAGTATTTT	CASRSGGRTDTQYF
TRBV19	TRBJ2-5	TRBD1	-	TGTGCCAGTAGTACTCCGGGACAGGGGGTCCAAGAGACCCAGTACTTC	CASSTPGQGVQETQYF
TRBV4-2	TRBJ2-2	-	few	TGTGCCAGCAGCCCCCCCCACACCGGGGAGCTGTTTTTT	CASSPPHTGELFF
TRBV6-1	TRBJ2-7	TRBD2	-	TGTGCCAGCACTGAGGGACTAGCGGTCTACGAGCAGTACTTC	CASTEGLAVYEQYF
TRBV11-2	TRBJ2-3	TRBD1	once	TGTGCCAGCAGCTCTCAGGACAGGGGGATCAGCACAGATACGCAGTATTTT	CASSSQDRGISTDTQYF
TRBV28	TRBJ2-5	-	-	TGTGCCACCCAGGGTTCGGAGACCCAGTACTTC	CATQGSETQYF
TRBV7-2	TRBJ1-6	TRBD1	-	TGTGCCAGCAGCTTAGCTGGGACAGGTAATTCACCCCTCCACTTT	CASSLAGTGNSPLHF
TRBV11-2	TRBJ2-1	TRBD2	-	TGTGCCAGCAGCTTAGGCCGGGGGGTGAATTCCAATGAGCAGTTCTTC	CASSLGRGVNSNEQFF
TRBV7-2	TRBJ1-2	-	-	TGTGCCAGCAGCTCAGAGGTCGGCGGCTACACCTTC	CASSSEVGGYTF